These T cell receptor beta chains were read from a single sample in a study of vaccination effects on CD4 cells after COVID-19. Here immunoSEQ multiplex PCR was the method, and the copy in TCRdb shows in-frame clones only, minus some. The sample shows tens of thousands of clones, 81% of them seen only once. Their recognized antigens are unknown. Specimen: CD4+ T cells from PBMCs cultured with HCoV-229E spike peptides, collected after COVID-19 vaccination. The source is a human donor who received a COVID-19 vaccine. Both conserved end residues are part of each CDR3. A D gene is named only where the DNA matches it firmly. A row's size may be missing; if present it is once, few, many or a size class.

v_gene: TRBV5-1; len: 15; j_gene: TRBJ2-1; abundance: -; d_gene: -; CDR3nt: TGCGCCAGCAGCTTGACAGGCGTCTCCTACAATGAGCAGTTCTTC; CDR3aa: CASSLTGVSYNEQFF
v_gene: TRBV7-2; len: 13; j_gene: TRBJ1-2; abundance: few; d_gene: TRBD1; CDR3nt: TGTGCCAGCAGCTTACAGGGGGCAAAAGGCTACACCTTC; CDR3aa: CASSLQGAKGYTF
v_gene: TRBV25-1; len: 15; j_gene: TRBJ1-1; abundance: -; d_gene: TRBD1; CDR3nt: TGTGCCAGCAGTGCGAGAGGACAGGCTAACACTGAAGCTTTCTTT; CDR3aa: CASSARGQANTEAFF
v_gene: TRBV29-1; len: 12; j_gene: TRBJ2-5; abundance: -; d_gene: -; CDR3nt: TGCAGCGTTGAGGAGGGGTCTGAGACCCAGTACTTC; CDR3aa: CSVEEGSETQYF
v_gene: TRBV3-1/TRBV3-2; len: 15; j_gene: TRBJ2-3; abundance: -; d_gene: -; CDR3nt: TGTGCCAGCAGCCAAGTTGGGGGGAGCACAGATACGCAGTATTTT; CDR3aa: CASSQVGGSTDTQYF
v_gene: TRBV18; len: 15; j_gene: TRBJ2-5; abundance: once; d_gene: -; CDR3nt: TGTGCCAGCTCACCGTCTAGTCTAACAGGGGAGACCCAGTACTTC; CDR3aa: CASSPSSLTGETQYF
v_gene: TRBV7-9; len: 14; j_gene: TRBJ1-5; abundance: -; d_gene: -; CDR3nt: TGTGCCAGCAGCTTATTATATAGCAATCAGCCCCAGCATTTT; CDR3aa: CASSLLYSNQPQHF
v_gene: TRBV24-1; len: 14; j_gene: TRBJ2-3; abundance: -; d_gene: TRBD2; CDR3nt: TGTGCCACCAAACGAGCGGGGGGCACAGATACGCAGTATTTT; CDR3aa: CATKRAGGTDTQYF
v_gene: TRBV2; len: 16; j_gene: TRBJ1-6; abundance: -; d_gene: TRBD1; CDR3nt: TGTGCCAGCAGTGAAAATTGGGACAGGGCCACTTCACCCCTCCACTTT; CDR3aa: CASSENWDRATSPLHF
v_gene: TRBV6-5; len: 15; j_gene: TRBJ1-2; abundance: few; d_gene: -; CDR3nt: TGTGCCAGCAGTTACTCGATCTACGGTGGCTATGGCTACACCTTC; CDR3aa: CASSYSIYGGYGYTF
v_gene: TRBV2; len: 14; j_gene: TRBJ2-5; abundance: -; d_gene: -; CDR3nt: TGTGCCAGCGGGGGCCGGGACGGAGAAGAGACCCAGTACTTC; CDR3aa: CASGGRDGEETQYF
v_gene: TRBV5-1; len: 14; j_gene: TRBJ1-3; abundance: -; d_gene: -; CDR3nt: TGCGCCAGCAGCTTGTCATACGGGGGAAACACCATATATTTT; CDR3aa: CASSLSYGGNTIYF
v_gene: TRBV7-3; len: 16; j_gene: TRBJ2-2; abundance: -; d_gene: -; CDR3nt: TGTGCCAGCAGCCTAACTTCGCTTTCGAACACCGGGGAGCTGTTTTTT; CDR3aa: CASSLTSLSNTGELFF
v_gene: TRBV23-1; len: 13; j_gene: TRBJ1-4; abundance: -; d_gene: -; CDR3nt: TGCGCCAGCAGTCTCCCTCAGTCGGACCCGCGGTTTTTT; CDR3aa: CASSLPQSDPRFF
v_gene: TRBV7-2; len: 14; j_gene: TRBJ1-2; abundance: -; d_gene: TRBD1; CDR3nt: TGTGCCAGCAGCGTAGGGGACAGCTACTATGGCTACACCTTC; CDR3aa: CASSVGDSYYGYTF
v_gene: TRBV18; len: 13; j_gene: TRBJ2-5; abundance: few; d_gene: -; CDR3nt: TGTGCCAGCTCACCACCTAGCGAAGAGACCCAGTACTTC; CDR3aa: CASSPPSEETQYF
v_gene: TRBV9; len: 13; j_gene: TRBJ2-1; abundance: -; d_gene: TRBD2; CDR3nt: TGTGCCAGCAGCGTAGATCTCAGCGGGGGGCAGTTCTTC; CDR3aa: CASSVDLSGGQFF
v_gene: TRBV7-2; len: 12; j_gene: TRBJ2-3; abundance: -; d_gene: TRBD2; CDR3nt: TGTGCCAGCAGCACCCGACTAGCAGCGCAGTATTTT; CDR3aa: CASSTRLAAQYF
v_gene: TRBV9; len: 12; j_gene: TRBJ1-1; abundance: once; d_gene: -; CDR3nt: TGTGCCAGCAGCGCCTATAACACTGAAGCTTTCTTT; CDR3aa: CASSAYNTEAFF
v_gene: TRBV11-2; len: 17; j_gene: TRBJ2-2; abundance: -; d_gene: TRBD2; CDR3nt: TGTGCCAGCAGCCAGCGATTAGCGGGGGAAAACACCGGGGAGCTGTTTTTT; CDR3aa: CASSQRLAGENTGELFF
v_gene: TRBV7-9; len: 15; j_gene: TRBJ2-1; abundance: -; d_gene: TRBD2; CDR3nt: TGTGCCAGCAGCTTAGGCGGGGGGGCCTCCAATGAGCAGTTCTTC; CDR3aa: CASSLGGGASNEQFF
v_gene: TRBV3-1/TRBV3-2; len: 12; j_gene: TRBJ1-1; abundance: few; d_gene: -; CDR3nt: TGTGCCAGCAGCCAAGGGTACACTGAAGCTTTCTTT; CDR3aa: CASSQGYTEAFF
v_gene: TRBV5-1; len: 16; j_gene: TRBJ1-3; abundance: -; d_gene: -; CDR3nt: TGCGCCAGCAGCACCGCGGGTCTTACTTCTGGAAACACCATATATTTT; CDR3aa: CASSTAGLTSGNTIYF
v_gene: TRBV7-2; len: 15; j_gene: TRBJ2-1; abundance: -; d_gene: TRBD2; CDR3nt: TGTGCCAGCAGCTTACGGACTAGCGCGTACAATGAGCAGTTCTTC; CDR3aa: CASSLRTSAYNEQFF
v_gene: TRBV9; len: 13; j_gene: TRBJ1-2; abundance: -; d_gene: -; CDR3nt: TGTGCCAGCAGCGTAGTGCAGGGTGGGGGCTACACCTTC; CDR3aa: CASSVVQGGGYTF
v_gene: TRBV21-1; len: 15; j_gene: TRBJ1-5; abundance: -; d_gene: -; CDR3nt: TGTGCCAGCAGCAAAGGGCAGGGCGCCCCAGGGCCCCAGCATTTT; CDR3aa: CASSKGQGAPGPQHF
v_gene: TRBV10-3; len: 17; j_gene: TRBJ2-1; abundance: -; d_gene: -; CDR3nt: TGTGCCATCAGTGCCCCGGGAAGCGGAAAGGCCTACAATGAGCAGTTCTTC; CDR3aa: CAISAPGSGKAYNEQFF
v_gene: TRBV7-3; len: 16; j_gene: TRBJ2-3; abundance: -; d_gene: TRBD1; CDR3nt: TGTGCCAGCAGCTTAGGGGACAGGGGGCCAGGAGATACGCAGTATTTT; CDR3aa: CASSLGDRGPGDTQYF
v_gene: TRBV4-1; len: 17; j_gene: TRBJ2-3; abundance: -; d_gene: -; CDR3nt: TGCGCCAGCAGCCAAGATTTCGGGACCGCTACGGGAGATACGCAGTATTTT; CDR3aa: CASSQDFGTATGDTQYF
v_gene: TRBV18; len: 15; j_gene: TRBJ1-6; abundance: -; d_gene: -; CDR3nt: TGTGCCAGCTCACCGTCAGGGTCATATAATTCACCCCTCCACTTT; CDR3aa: CASSPSGSYNSPLHF
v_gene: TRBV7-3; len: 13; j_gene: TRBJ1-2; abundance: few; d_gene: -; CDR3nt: TGTGCCAGCAGCGAAACACAGGGAAGGGGCTACACCTTC; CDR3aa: CASSETQGRGYTF
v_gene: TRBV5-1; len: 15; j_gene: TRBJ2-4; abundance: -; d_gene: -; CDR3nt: TGCGCCAGCAGCCCTTACGGCGACGGAGGAAACATTCAGTACTTC; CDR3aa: CASSPYGDGGNIQYF
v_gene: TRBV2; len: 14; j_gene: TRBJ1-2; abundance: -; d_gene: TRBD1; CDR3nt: TGTGCCAGCACCAGAGATACAGGGGTAGGGGGCTACACCTTC; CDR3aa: CASTRDTGVGGYTF
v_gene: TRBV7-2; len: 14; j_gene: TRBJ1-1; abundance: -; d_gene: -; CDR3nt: TGTGCCAGCAGGTCGAGGCCAGAAAACACTGAAGCTTTCTTT; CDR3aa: CASRSRPENTEAFF
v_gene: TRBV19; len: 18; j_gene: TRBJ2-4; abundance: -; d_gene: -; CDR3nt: TGTGCCAGTACCCCTAAAGCCAATAACAGGGCTGTGTCGAACATTCAGTACTTC; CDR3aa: CASTPKANNRAVSNIQYF
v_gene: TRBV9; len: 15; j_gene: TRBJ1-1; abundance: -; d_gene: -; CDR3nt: TGTGCCAGCAGCCCAAGGGACACCCTGAACACTGAAGCTTTCTTT; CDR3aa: CASSPRDTLNTEAFF
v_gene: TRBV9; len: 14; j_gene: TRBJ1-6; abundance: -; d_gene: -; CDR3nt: TGTGCCAGCAGCGTAGCTGGACAGAATTCACCCCTCCACTTT; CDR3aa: CASSVAGQNSPLHF
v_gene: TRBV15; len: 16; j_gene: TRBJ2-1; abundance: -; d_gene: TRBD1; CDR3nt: TGTGCCACCAGCAGAGGTGGGACAGGGCATGGCAATGAGCAGTTCTTC; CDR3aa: CATSRGGTGHGNEQFF